Here is one T cell receptor beta chain with its context. Antigen specificity is unknown. Germline CDR1 MNHEY, CDR2 SMNVEV (reference sequence). This CDR3 is 17 amino acids long. Trimming cost V 5 bases and J 0 bases, with 16 bases left between them. Method: immunoSEQ multiplex PCR; TCRdb's copy keeps in-frame clones and lacks some. The sample contains some 170,000 clones, 70% to 90% of which appear only once. The data are from a study of T cell responses to AZD1222 COVID-19 vaccine. Study-level points and caveats: Receipt of two AZD1222 doses was followed by a rise in Spike-specific TCR breadth and depth. It was only after the peak T cell response that any repertoires were sampled. The donor group comprised mostly white British people and more females; the analysis possibly underestimated clonal diversity. Recipients of AZD1222 seropositive at baseline numbered only 6 or 7.

The source is an adult who received the MenACWY meningococcal vaccine as a control. This chain joins TRBV27 and TRBJ1-4, with D perhaps TRBD1 (5 bases). The sequenced sample was peripheral blood, obtained 28 days after the second dose of the MenACWY control vaccine. Here the CDR3 DNA reads TGTGCCAGCAGTCACCTCGAAACAGGTTCAACTAATGAAAAACTGTTTTTT. Protein product: CASSHLETGSTNEKLFF.